This TCR beta chain comes out of a study of blood T cell repertoires in COVID-19. Study details: The United States, Italy and Spain provided the acute and convalescent COVID-19 samples. Sources were T cells, B-cell-depleted T cells, or PBMCs; the material itself was cDNA or gDNA.

In the study's own analysis: Amplification of reference gene primers was used by the study to estimate nucleated cell counts. Only in-frame clones appear in the TCRdb table, and some are missing; sequencing was by immunoSEQ multiplex PCR. That table is the source of V, J and clone size, and D and trimming were worked out from the DNA. This table has under 150,000 clones, roughly 85% appearing once. The V end was cut by 5 bases, the J end by 0 bases, with 11 bases between. CDR3 size: 15 residues. Germline CDR1 LNHDA, CDR2 SQIVND (reference sequence). The receptor was isolated from a middle-aged man with acute or convalescent COVID-19. V is TRBV19 and J is TRBJ2-4; D perhaps matches TRBD1 (5 bases). Material: peripheral blood. The CDR3 protein is CASSPLDRAKNIQYF. The DNA of the CDR3 is TGTGCCAGTAGTCCCTTAGACAGAGCCAAAAACATTCAGTACTTC.